This passage covers 10 T cell receptor beta chains from one sample sequenced in a study of regulatory T cells in long-lasting Graves disease. Assembly of TCR beta libraries relied on iRepertoire HTBI primers together with Arm-PCR of CDR3 regions. From the multiplex PCR reads, TCRdb called clonotypes with MiXCR, one entry per CDR3 protein. The sample contains some 440,000 distinct CDR3 sequences, less than 25% of which appear only once. Time point in this sample: persistent/refractory GD, antithyroid drugs over 5 years with positive TRAb. There was RNA extracted from PBMCs, and the TCR library was made from it. This specimen was peripheral blood mononuclear cells (PBMCs), taken when the disease was refractory, from a patient treated with antithyroid drugs. These receptor sequences come from a female donor with Graves disease.

At least ten counts were recorded for this clonotype. The gene calls are TRBV12-3 or TRBV12-4 and TRBJ1-5; D unresolved. This CDR3 has 12 residues. The V end lost 3 bases, the J end lost 7 bases, and 7 bases lay between the germline ends. The CDR3 reads CASSFGRQPQHF. Written as DNA, the CDR3 is TGTGCCAGCAGTTTCGGAAGGCAGCCCCAGCATTTT.

This chain connects TRBV6-1 to TRBJ1-1; no firm D call. This CDR3 region has 13 residues. The ends were cut back, 6 bases at V and 7 bases at J, with 15 bases in the middle. In germline, CDR1 is MNHNS, CDR2 SASEGT. CDR3 sequence (DNA): TGTGCCAGCAGCCCCTTTTTGTTCGATGAAGCTTTCTTT. Protein: CASSPFLFDEAFF.

This clonotype was seen ten or more times. CDR3 sequence (DNA): TGTGCCAGCAGCGCCCGAGTGGGGGGCTCCTACAATGAGCAGTTCTTC. Translating it yields CASSARVGGSYNEQFF. This chain joins TRBV9 and TRBJ2-1; D perhaps matches TRBD2 (6 bases). Germline CDR1 reads SGDLS; CDR2 reads YYNGEE. The ends were cut back, 3 bases at V and 0 bases at J, with 13 bases in the middle. This CDR3 region has 16 residues.

Regarding this clonotype: It differs at one base from a far larger clone, so likely a read error. The rearrangement uses TRBV6-2 or TRBV6-3 and TRBJ1-1, with TRBD1 matching over 7 bases. Germline CDR1 reads MNHEY; CDR2 reads SVGEGT. This CDR3 has 14 residues. CDR3 residues: CTSSWTGGNTEAFF. The CDR3 bases are TGTACCAGCAGTTGGACAGGTGGGAACACTGAAGCTTTCTTT.

The V gene is TRBV28, the J gene TRBJ2-1, with 8 bases lining up with TRBD1. The CDR3 has 13 residues. V lost 6 bases and J lost 7; bases outside the gene matches: 5. Germline assignment: CDR1 MDHEN and CDR2 SYDVKM. CDR3 DNA sequence: TGTGCCAGCAGGACGGGACAGGTGAATGAGCAGTTCTTC. It encodes CASRTGQVNEQFF.

This clonotype was recorded a few times. The chain has TRBV5-1 and TRBJ1-1, with no clear D. The germline V and J ends were trimmed by 0 bases and 3 bases, with 9 bases remaining between them. The CDR3 is 14 amino acids. Germline V CDR1 and CDR2: SGHRS, YFSETQ. The CDR3 sequence is CASSLAEWHTEAFF. As DNA, the CDR3 is TGCGCCAGCAGCTTGGCCGAGTGGCACACTGAAGCTTTCTTT.

This clonotype has ten or more counts. The rearrangement links TRBV6-1 to TRBJ1-4; 7 bases are a match to TRBD1. CDR3 length equals 15 residues. Looked up from germline, CDR1 is MNHNS and CDR2 is SASEGT. The ends lost 5 bases at V and 7 bases at J; junction bases unmatched: 10. The CDR3 sequence: CASSSDRARSEKLFF. The CDR3 region has the DNA TGTGCCAGCAGTAGTGACAGGGCAAGGAGTGAAAAACTGTTTTTT.

The chain combines TRBV7-2 with TRBJ2-1; 10 nucleotides agree with TRBD2. After removal of 3 bases from V and 2 bases from J, the junction contained 7 bases not matched to a gene. The germline CDR1 and CDR2 sequences are SGHTA and FQGNSA. CDR3 length: 17 residues. The CDR3 loop reads CASSFRLAGVAYNEQFF. The CDR3 coding sequence is TGTGCCAGCAGCTTTAGGCTAGCGGGAGTTGCCTACAATGAGCAGTTCTTC.

There are many counts of this clonotype. V is TRBV6-1 and J is TRBJ1-6; weak D call: TRBD1 (5 bases). V shed 7 bases and J shed 0 bases, with 19 bases lying between them. The CDR3 consists of 18 residues. Germline loops: CDR1 MNHNS, CDR2 SASEGT. In nucleotides, the CDR3 is TGTGCCAGCAACCCCGCCGGGATCGGGGGCTCCTATAATTCACCCCTCCACTTT. The encoded protein is CASNPAGIGGSYNSPLHF.

Many counts were recorded for this clonotype. The chain uses TRBV28 and TRBJ1-1; possible D gene TRBD1, 6 bases. Germline V lookup: CDR1 MDHEN, CDR2 SYDVKM. The CDR3 runs 14 residues. V lost 6 bases to trimming and J lost 4 bases, with 15 bases between them. The DNA for the CDR3 is TGTGCCAGCAGACTTCGGGGGGCGAGCACTGAAGCTTTCTTT. It specifies CASRLRGASTEAFF.